This T cell receptor beta chain was profiled in a study of blood T cell repertoires in COVID-19. As to this clone: Other DNA sequences of this sample code for an identical CDR3.

The method was immunoSEQ multiplex PCR; TCRdb's version includes in-frame clones alone and lacks a portion of them. This sample has 250,000 to 350,000 clones, with just under 90% found just once. After removal of 4 bases from V and 0 bases from J, the junction contained 3 bases not matched to a gene. Germline V gene lookup returns CDR1 SGHRS and CDR2 YFSETQ. The CDR3 sequence is 14 residues long. Sequenced material: PBMCs or T cells enriched from blood (not recorded which). The clonotype comes from a woman aged 45 to 65 who had been exposed to COVID-19. V usage is TRBV5-1 and J usage is TRBJ2-7; 8 bases map to TRBD2. The CDR3 DNA follows: TGCGCCAGCAGCCTAAGCGGGAGCTCCTACGAGCAGTACTTC. Its translation: CASSLSGSSYEQYF.